One and the same sample provided the 27 T cell receptor beta chains below, sequenced in a study of blood T cell repertoires in COVID-19. Sequencing used immunoSEQ multiplex PCR; TCRdb keeps in-frame clones, though not all of them. Of about 330,000 clones in the sample, more than 70% were seen once. Sequencing was performed on PBMCs or T cells enriched from blood (not recorded which). These receptor sequences come from a woman between 25 and 40 years old who had recovered from COVID-19.

V usage is TRBV5-1 and J usage is TRBJ1-4; D is undetermined. V lost 0 bases and J 5 bases, leaving 8 bases between the germline ends. This CDR3 contains 14 residues. Germline values: CDR1 SGHRS, CDR2 YFSETQ. The chain's CDR3 is CASSLAWENEKLFF. CDR3 in DNA: TGCGCCAGCAGCTTGGCCTGGGAGAATGAAAAACTGTTTTTT.

The chain uses TRBV6-5 and TRBJ2-1, with 10 bases lining up with TRBD2. V lost 6 bases, J lost 10 bases, and 6 bases stayed unmatched. Looked up from germline, CDR1 is MNHEY and CDR2 is SVGAGI. The CDR3 sequence is 13 residues long. CDR3 DNA sequence: TGTGCCAGCAGCGAGCGGGGGGGTTGGGAGCAGTTCTTC. Amino acids: CASSERGGWEQFF.

The CDR3 protein is CAWSGQGLRAFF. CDR3 bases: TGTGCCTGGAGTGGACAGGGTCTACGAGCTTTCTTT. The chain is built from TRBV30 and TRBJ1-1, with 7 bases aligning to TRBD1. Germline CDR1 is GTSNPN and CDR2 is SVGIG (reference sequence). J gave up 10 bases and V 1 base, and 6 bases lay outside the gene matches. The CDR3 covers 12 residues. Together with reference TRBV30 and TRBJ1-1, the CDR3 gives the full variable domain: SQTIHQWPATLVQPVGSPLSLECTVEGTSNPNLYWYRQAAGRGLQLLFYSVGIGQISSEVPQNLSASRPQDRQFILSSKKLLLSDSGFYLCAWSGQGLRAFFGQGTRLTVV.

This clone was observed a handful of times. The chain uses TRBV18 and TRBJ1-5; 7 nucleotides line up with TRBD1. CDR3 size: 16 residues. Germline trimming cut 2 bases from V and 5 bases from J; bases unmatched to any gene: 9. Germline CDR1 is KGHSH and CDR2 is LQKENI. The CDR3, as DNA: TGTGCCAGCTCACCAACGACCGGGACAGATTATCAGCCCCAGCATTTT. The encoded protein is CASSPTTGTDYQPQHF.

The chain carries TRBV18 and TRBJ2-3; D ambiguous. Germline values: CDR1 KGHSH, CDR2 LQKENI. Between the trimmed V and J ends, which lost 2 bases and 5 bases, there was a span of 20 bases. CDR3 length: 17 residues. CDR3: CASSPVSSTILGDTQYF. As DNA, the CDR3 is TGTGCCAGCTCACCAGTCTCATCCACGATTCTAGGAGATACGCAGTATTTT.

The CDR3 here is CASSQDRPGEKLFF. For the CDR3, the DNA is TGCGCCAGCAGCCAGGACAGGCCCGGTGAAAAACTGTTTTTT. V is TRBV5-1 and J is TRBJ1-4; 7 nucleotides line up with TRBD1. Germline V CDR1 and CDR2: SGHRS, YFSETQ. V gave up 4 bases and J gave up 7 bases; unmatched junction bases: 7. The CDR3 contains 14 residues.

The CDR3 protein is CASSVDEAGGLSDEQFF. The CDR3 DNA sequence: TGTGCCAGCAGCGTAGACGAGGCGGGGGGGCTTTCCGATGAGCAGTTCTTC. The J gene is TRBJ2-1, the V gene TRBV9; 9 bases map to TRBD2. Germline-derived CDR1 and CDR2 are SGDLS and YYNGEE. Trimming at V came to 0 bases and at J to 8 bases, leaving 12 bases not matched to a gene. The CDR3 contains 17 residues.

The chain employs TRBV7-9 and TRBJ1-2; TRBD1 is a possible D gene (5 bases). The CDR3 consists of 13 residues. The V end lost 6 bases, the J end lost 4 bases, and 12 bases lay between the germline ends. Looked up from germline, CDR1 is SEHNR and CDR2 is FQNEAQ (reference sequence). CDR3 in amino acids: CASRPRGTYGYTF. In DNA form, the CDR3 reads TGTGCCAGCAGACCTCGGGGGACCTATGGCTACACCTTC.

The rearrangement links TRBV24-1 to TRBJ2-1; the D gene is possibly TRBD2 (6 bases). The germline gives CDR1 KGHDR, CDR2 SFDVKD. The CDR3 is made up of 18 amino acids. V was shortened by 5 bases and J by 0 bases, with 19 bases between the two germline ends. The CDR3 sequence: CATSVVPGRGSSYNEQFF. The CDR3, as DNA: TGTGCCACCAGTGTTGTACCGGGACGGGGGAGCTCCTACAATGAGCAGTTCTTC.

The chain employs TRBV18 and TRBJ2-2, with 9 bases identical to TRBD1. J lost 3 bases, V lost 6 bases, and 5 bases had no gene match. CDR3 length equals 15 residues. Germline values: CDR1 KGHSH, CDR2 LQKENI. Here the CDR3 reads CASSRGQGHTGELFF. The CDR3 DNA follows: TGTGCCAGCTCCCGAGGACAGGGGCACACCGGGGAGCTGTTTTTT.

This sequence joins TRBV3-1 (or the pseudogene TRBV3-2) and TRBJ1-1; D not certain. This CDR3 region has 16 residues. V was cut by 0 bases and J by 3 bases, with 14 bases left in between. CDR1 is LGHDT, CDR2 YNNKEL, per germline (reference sequence). CDR3 region: CASSQDNQVRDTEAFF. Here the CDR3 DNA reads TGTGCCAGCAGCCAAGACAATCAGGTGAGGGACACTGAAGCTTTCTTT.

The chain couples TRBV3-1 (or the pseudogene TRBV3-2) to TRBJ2-3; 8 positions agree with TRBD2. This CDR3 contains 16 residues. V was pared by 4 bases and J by 1 base, with 7 bases of the junction left unmatched. Germline V CDR1 and CDR2: LGHDT, YNNKEL (reference sequence). The CDR3 protein is CASSRRLASRTDTQYF. The CDR3 DNA is TGTGCCAGCAGCCGAAGACTAGCGAGTCGCACAGATACGCAGTATTTT.

A single count supports this clone. V gene TRBV5-8 combines with J gene TRBJ1-4; no clear D. Deletions cut 7 bases from V and 4 bases from J, with 11 bases between. Germline CDR1 and CDR2: SGHTS and YDEGEE. The CDR3 is made up of 13 amino acids. The CDR3: CASHSSFNEKLFF. CDR3 nucleotides: TGTGCCAGCCACTCTTCTTTTAATGAAAAACTGTTTTTT.

The chain carries TRBV19 and TRBJ2-2; tentatively, D is TRBD1 (6 bases). CDR3 size: 15 residues. Germline CDR1 is LNHDA and CDR2 is SQIVND (reference sequence). Between the trimmed V and J ends, which lost 1 base and 6 bases, there was a span of 12 bases. The CDR3 coding sequence is TGTGCCAGTAGTATAGTCAGGGGTGTGCCCGGGGAGCTGTTTTTT. It translates to CASSIVRGVPGELFF.

V is TRBV30 and J is TRBJ1-2; maybe TRBD1 (5 bases). CDR1 is GTSNPN, CDR2 SVGIG, per germline (reference sequence). This CDR3 has 12 residues. The ends were cut back, 0 bases at V and 8 bases at J, with 10 bases in the middle. The CDR3: CAWSVWQGGYTF. The CDR3 coding sequence is TGTGCCTGGAGTGTATGGCAGGGAGGCTACACCTTC.

The genes are TRBV5-1 and TRBJ1-4; 8 bases match TRBD1. The CDR3 covers 14 residues. J was trimmed by 6 bases and V by 0 bases; bases with no gene match: 1. Looked up from germline, CDR1 is SGHRS and CDR2 is YFSETQ. In DNA form, the CDR3 reads TGCGCCAGCAGCTTGGAGGACAGGGATGAAAAACTGTTTTTT. This codes for CASSLEDRDEKLFF.

The genes are TRBV6-5 and TRBJ1-1, with 7 bases identical to TRBD1. Germline lookup yields CDR1 MNHEY and CDR2 SVGAGI. V lost 10 bases, J lost 0 bases, and 8 bases stayed unmatched. The CDR3 is made up of 14 amino acids. Here the CDR3 reads CATQGVGMNTEAFF. The CDR3 DNA is TGTGCCACCCAGGGGGTTGGGATGAACACTGAAGCTTTCTTT.

This clone was seen a handful of times. The J gene is TRBJ1-4, the V gene TRBV21-1. TRBV21-1 represents a pseudogene. The CDR3 consists of 14 residues. CDR3 DNA sequence: TGTGCCAGCAGCGCCGACGGGAGGGCTGAAAAACTGTTTTTT. Amino acid sequence: CASSADGRAEKLFF.

V is TRBV11-2 and J is TRBJ1-1; D possibly corresponds to TRBD1 (5 bases). In germline, CDR1 is SGHAT, CDR2 FQNNGV. Trimming left V 2 bases short and J 0 bases short, with 7 bases between. The CDR3 consists of 14 residues. CDR3 nucleotides: TGTGCCAGCAGCTTATCAGGGATGAACACTGAAGCTTTCTTT. This translates into CASSLSGMNTEAFF.

The chain links TRBV12-5 to TRBJ1-1; D may be TRBD1 (6 bases). V was shortened by 0 bases and J by 10 bases, with 9 bases between the two germline ends. Looked up from germline, CDR1 is LGHNT and CDR2 is FRNRAP. CDR3 length: 12 amino acids. DNA of the CDR3: TGTGCTAGTGGTTTGGTAAGGGGGAGAGCTTTCTTT. As protein: CASGLVRGRAFF. The full variable domain, in which reference TRBV12-5 and TRBJ1-1 provide the parts outside the CDR3, is DARVTQTPRHKVTEMGQEVTMRCQPILGHNTVFWYRQTMMQGLELLAYFRNRAPLDDSGMPKDRFSAEMPDATLATLKIQPSEPRDSAVYFCASGLVRGRAFFGQGTRLTVV.

This chain connects TRBV4-2 to TRBJ2-1; no reliable D call. The CDR3 is 11 amino acids. CDR1 and CDR2 from the germline V gene are LGHNA and YNFKEQ. Trimming left V 4 bases short and J 8 bases short, with 6 bases between. The CDR3 region is CASSLADEQFF. DNA of the CDR3: TGTGCCAGCAGCCTCGCAGATGAGCAGTTCTTC.

The chain links TRBV4-2 to TRBJ1-5, with TRBD1 identical over 7 bases. The length of the CDR3 is 17 residues. Germline V gene lookup returns CDR1 LGHNA and CDR2 YNFKEQ. After removal of 3 bases from V and 2 bases from J, the junction contained 10 bases not matched to a gene. CDR3 loop: CASSQLDRVVGNQPQHF. DNA of the CDR3: TGTGCCAGCAGCCAGCTCGACAGGGTAGTTGGCAATCAGCCCCAGCATTTT.

This clone was found once. This chain joins TRBV4-1 and TRBJ2-1, with 12 bases matching TRBD1. CDR3 size: 15 residues. V shed 2 bases and J 7 bases; nucleotides not matched to a gene: 3. Germline-derived CDR1 and CDR2 are MGHRA and YSYEKL. The CDR3 DNA is TGCGCCAGCAGCCAATGGGACAGGGGGCGAAATGAGCAGTTCTTC. This translates into CASSQWDRGRNEQFF.

The rearrangement uses TRBV7-2 and TRBJ2-2, with TRBD1 as a possible D gene (6 bases). Germline V lookup: CDR1 SGHTA, CDR2 FQGNSA. The CDR3 is made up of 12 amino acids. V was trimmed by 4 bases and J by 14 bases, leaving 14 bases between them. The CDR3 DNA sequence: TGTGCCAGCAGCTCGACGAGGGGGATACTGTTTTTT. The encoded protein is CASSSTRGILFF.

This clone was seen once. The V gene is TRBV4-3, the J gene TRBJ2-1; perhaps TRBD1 as D (6 bases). Deletions cut 0 bases from V and 9 bases from J, with 9 bases between. The CDR3 length is 13 residues. The germline V gene encodes CDR1 LGHNA and CDR2 YSLEER. Here the CDR3 reads CASSQDQGFEQFF. CDR3 coding DNA: TGCGCCAGCAGCCAAGACCAGGGGTTTGAGCAGTTCTTC.

The chain joins TRBV18 to TRBJ1-2; 8 nucleotides align to TRBD1. CDR3 length: 14 residues. The J segment lost 4 bases and the V segment lost 2 bases, leaving 3 bases of the junction unmatched. CDR1 is KGHSH, CDR2 LQKENI, per germline. The CDR3 loop reads CASSPNRGIYGYTF. CDR3 coding DNA: TGTGCCAGCTCACCAAACAGGGGGATCTATGGCTACACCTTC.

The chain links TRBV4-3 to TRBJ1-2; D possibly corresponds to TRBD1 (6 bases). The ends were cut back, 3 bases at V and 4 bases at J, with 15 bases in the middle. The length of the CDR3 is 15 residues. CDR1 and CDR2 from the germline V gene are LGHNA and YSLEER. This CDR3 is CASSHHGQRPYGYTF. The CDR3 coding sequence is TGCGCCAGCAGCCACCATGGACAGCGACCCTATGGCTACACCTTC.